This T cell receptor (beta chain) was captured by sequencing in a study of blood T cells in healthy people across ages. This CDR3 has 17 amino acids. Germline V CDR1 and CDR2: GTSNPN, SVGIG (reference sequence). Between the trimmed V and J ends, which lost 2 bases and 1 base, there was a span of 20 bases. A second roughly 6 to 12 cycle PCR used barcoded and J-beta primers. TCRdb re-called the 5' RACE reads through MiXCR, storing one row per CDR3 protein. The table records approximately 960,000 distinct CDR3 sequences, almost 30% of them present only once. Caucasian individuals from Russia who were healthy and aged roughly 6 to 90 acted as donors. Researchers collected approximately 9.9 milliliters of peripheral blood from every single donor. The data also belong to a second study, concerning T cells of mothers and their children. From that second work: Samples were obtained from a few healthy Caucasian mothers and their six children. Related and unrelated pairs show TCR recombination output that thymic selection shapes similarly.

Sequencing used blood. The chain uses TRBV30 and TRBJ1-1; D unresolved. The sequence was obtained from a woman aged 40 to 50 in good health. CDR3 sequence: CAWSNGNSGRQNTEAFF. CDR3 bases: TGTGCCTGGAGTAATGGAAACTCAGGCAGGCAGAACACTGAAGCTTTCTTT.